A selection of T cell receptor beta chains follows, all from one sample in a study of blood T cells in healthy people across ages. TCRdb re-called the 5' RACE reads with MiXCR, one entry per CDR3 protein. The profile shows 600,000 or so distinct CDR3 sequences, 21% of them singletons. Specimen: blood. These receptor sequences come from a man in his 70s in good health. The CDR3 runs from the conserved cysteine through the conserved F or W. The D gene is left open where the match is weak. Size values are once, few and many counts, or a class for expanded clones, and some rows have none.

TRBV7-6,few,-,TRBJ2-4,TGTGCCAGCAGCTTAGGGTCTGTCTCCGGCAAAAACATTCAGTACTTC,CASSLGSVSGKNIQYF
TRBV16,-,-,TRBJ2-6,TGTGTCAGCAGCCAATCGATTAGGGCCGGGGCCAACGTCCTGACTTTC,CVSSQSIRAGANVLTF
TRBV5-1,-,-,TRBJ2-1,TGCGCCAGCAGCTTGGACGGTGGGAGCACCTACAATGAGCAGTTCTTC,CASSLDGGSTYNEQFF
TRBV28,-,TRBD1,TRBJ1-2,TGTGCCAGCAGTCGGGGCAGGGGGCATGGCTACACCTTC,CASSRGRGHGYTF
TRBV10-3,few,-,TRBJ2-1,TGTGCCATCAGTGGGAGGGGGGGAAACAATGAGCAGTTCTTC,CAISGRGGNNEQFF
TRBV2,few,TRBD1,TRBJ2-1,TGTGCCAGCAGTGATCAAGGACAGGGCTACAATGAGCAGTTCTTC,CASSDQGQGYNEQFF
TRBV10-3,-,-,TRBJ2-7,TGTGCCATCAGTACAGGCAGATCCTACGAGCAGTACTTC,CAISTGRSYEQYF
TRBV18,-,TRBD1,TRBJ2-7,TGTGCCAGCTCACCGACGACAGGGTCCTACGAGCAGTACTTC,CASSPTTGSYEQYF
TRBV7-9,few,-,TRBJ2-3,TGTGCCAGCAGCCCGGTATTTAGGGGCACAGATACGCAGTATTTT,CASSPVFRGTDTQYF
TRBV5-1,few,-,TRBJ2-7,TGCGCCGGGAGTTGGAACGAGCAGTACTTC,CAGSWNEQYF
TRBV7-9,-,-,TRBJ2-7,TGTGCCAGCAGCTTAGGGGCGGGACCGGGCATCTACGAGCAGTACTTC,CASSLGAGPGIYEQYF
TRBV3-1,few,-,TRBJ1-2,TGTGCCAGCAGCCAAGAAAGGCGCGGCTACACCTTC,CASSQERRGYTF
TRBV5-1,few,TRBD1,TRBJ2-5,TGCGCCAGCAGCCAACAGGGGGCTCGAGAGACCCAGTACTTC,CASSQQGARETQYF
TRBV12-3/TRBV12-4,few,-,TRBJ1-3,TGTGCCAGCAGTTTAGAGGGGCGCGGAAACACCATATATTTT,CASSLEGRGNTIYF
TRBV3-1,many,TRBD1,TRBJ2-7,TGTGCCAGCAGCCATAACTCGGGACAGGGTTACGAGCAGTACTTC,CASSHNSGQGYEQYF
TRBV5-1,many,TRBD1,TRBJ2-4,TGCGCCAGCAGATCAGGACAGGTTGAACTAGCCAAAAACATTCAGTACTTC,CASRSGQVELAKNIQYF
TRBV4-2,many,TRBD2,TRBJ2-7,TGTGCCAGCAGCCAATCTAGCGGGAGTAACTACGAGCAGTACTTC,CASSQSSGSNYEQYF
TRBV4-3,few,TRBD1,TRBJ2-7,TGCGCCAGCAGCCAAGATCGGACAGGGGATTACGAGCAGTACTTC,CASSQDRTGDYEQYF
TRBV5-1,once,TRBD1,TRBJ2-5,TGCGCCAGCAGCCAACAGGGGGCCCCCCTTCAAGAGACCCAGTACTTC,CASSQQGAPLQETQYF
TRBV12-3/TRBV12-4,few,-,TRBJ2-1,TGTGCCAGCAGTTGGCGTAGAGGGGATTACAATGAGCAGTTCTTC,CASSWRRGDYNEQFF
TRBV4-1,few,-,TRBJ2-1,TGCGCCAGCAGCCGGAGCGGAATCAGCCTTTCCTACAATGAGCAGTTCTTC,CASSRSGISLSYNEQFF
TRBV7-9,-,TRBD2,TRBJ2-1,TGTGCCAGCAGCCCCGCGGGGGGGGCGAATGAGCAGTTCTTC,CASSPAGGANEQFF
TRBV7-2,-,-,TRBJ2-5,TGTGCCAGCAGCTCGACCATTGAAGAGACCCAGTACTTC,CASSSTIEETQYF
TRBV7-8,-,-,TRBJ2-5,TGTGCCAGCAGCCATGTAGCCGGGGCCCAAGAGACCCAGTACTTC,CASSHVAGAQETQYF
TRBV5-1,-,-,TRBJ1-3,TGCGCCAGCAGCTTGGACGTTGGAGGCTCTGGAAACACCATATATTTT,CASSLDVGGSGNTIYF
TRBV21-1,-,-,TRBJ1-1,TGTGCCAGCAGCAAAGGGCACACAGGGCTCATGAACACTGTAGCTTTCTTT,CASSKGHTGLMNTVAFF
TRBV3-1,few,-,TRBJ2-7,TGTGCCAGCAGCTCCGGGACTGTCGCCTACGAGCAGTACTTC,CASSSGTVAYEQYF